This TCR beta chain was found in a study of CD8+ T cells in alopecia areata (dated by TCRdb to between 2017 and 2018). Background on the whole study: To study T cell clonal expansion in alopecia areata, the researchers applied high-throughput TCRbeta sequencing to both the C3H/HeJ mouse model and human patients. Scalp clonality was compared across normal scalp (n=4), patchy alopecia areata scalp (n=8), and alopecia totalis/universalis scalp (n=8). The RNA source kit depended on sample type: the PAXgene miRNA kit for fixed scalp, the miRNeasy kit for PBMCs, and the RNeasy kit for mouse skin. Human TCRbeta sequencing covered scalp tissue and sorted CD4+ and CD8+ peripheral blood T cells from patchy and totalis/universalis alopecia areata patients and healthy controls. immunoSEQ multiplex PCR using 35 Vbeta forward primers and 13 Jbeta reverse primers was used to amplify TCRbeta CDR3 regions.

Regarding this clone: There is no known antigen for this receptor. The input lacks base qualities; no much larger clone sits a single base away.

Broader findings and caveats from the paper: Higher clonality and more expanded CD8+ clones were observed in lesional scalp than in normal scalp, particularly in alopecia totalis/universalis, a finding suggestive of antigenic drive. Unlike mouse skin, which is dominated by gammadelta T cells, normal human skin has resident alphabeta T cells that are also sequenced, and this complicates analysis of the scalp TCR repertoire. Shared TCR sequences between patients were less evident than in mice, which may be partly attributable to HLA diversity in the patient population.

From alopecia areata patients, peripheral blood was collected along with lesional scalp punch biopsies. PBMCs were separated by density centrifugation and stained for CD3, CD4 and CD8, after which CD4+ and CD8+ T cells were sorted on a FACSAria. Untreated alopecia areata patients were recruited as part of a multicenter biomarker study. For five biomarker-study patients, blood CD8+ T cells were further sorted into NKG2D-low and NKG2D-high fractions. Library creation used the immunoSEQ multiplex PCR assay. RNA was extracted from all samples and reverse transcribed into cDNA as template for TCR sequencing. First-strand cDNA was synthesized with SuperScript III using a 2:1 mix of oligo-dT and random hexamers. A synthetic immune receptor repertoire was used to gauge amplification bias, and whatever bias remained was removed computationally. In the source study's methods: Raw reads were preprocessed to remove errors, and CDR3 was defined by IMGT conventions from the conserved cysteine to phenylalanine. Clonality was computed as 1 minus the Shannon entropy, with the entropy normalized by log2 of the number of productive unique TCRs. CD4 or CD8 identity of scalp clones was inferred by cross-referencing scalp TCRbeta sequences with sorted blood CD4 and CD8 repertoires. What TCRdb holds here is the immuneACCESS table cut down to in-frame rearrangements. Part of the clones is not present; checked against another copy, under half of the missing clones reflect an unresolved V gene, and the others are unexplained. Clone size and the V and J calls come from that table; the DNA yielded D and trimming. This sample lists about 110,000 clones; about 50% were detected once. The ten largest clones capture roughly 25% of the sample.

V has 8 bases trimmed and J has 3 bases trimmed; junction bases matching no gene number 15. The CDR3 sequence holds 16 residues, the cysteine and phenylalanine included. Here the CDR3 DNA is all that survives: 48 bases in frame from base 1. As encoded in the germline V gene, CDR1 is SGHTA while CDR2 is FQGNSA. This sequence uses TRBV7-2 and TRBJ1-2; 7 nucleotides in the junction match TRBD1. What was sequenced was NKG2D-low CD8+ T cells sorted from blood. In light of the paper, this sample's cell subset or site label describes: sorted CD8+ NKG2D-low blood T cells. The clonotype comes from a human donor with alopecia areata. The sequence in DNA is TGTGCCAGCCCTCCTGGGGGACAGCCCCACCACTATGGCTACACCTTC. Translated, this gives CASPPGGQPHHYGYTF.